One sample yielded the 8 T cell receptor beta chains listed below, sequenced in a study of Graves' ophthalmopathy and Graves' hyperthyroidism. The authors amplified TCR beta CDR3 regions, and they did so from RNA transcripts for repertoire sequencing. An opening RT-PCR round employed HTBI primers and preceded a second-round multiplex PCR. TCRdb analysed the multiplex PCR reads with MiXCR anew, one entry per CDR3 protein. The profile shows fewer than 350,000 distinct CDR3 sequences, about a sixth of them singletons. The sequenced material came from peripheral blood. All receptors derive from an adult man with Graves' ophthalmopathy.

There are many counts of this clonotype. V gene TRBV19 combines with J gene TRBJ2-2; D is ambiguous. The CDR3 is 17 residues long. Per germline, CDR1 LNHDA and CDR2 SQIVND (reference sequence). Trimming stripped 5 bases from V and 0 bases from J, with 16 bases between. CDR3 region: CASSALILSANTGELFF. In DNA form, the CDR3 reads TGTGCCAGTAGTGCCCTAATACTGTCAGCGAACACCGGGGAGCTGTTTTTT.

The table lists this clonotype with many counts. The chain joins TRBV4-2 to TRBJ2-5, with D possibly TRBD1 on 6 matching bases. Trimming took 2 bases from V and 5 from J, leaving 21 bases between them. The germline CDR1 and CDR2 sequences are LGHNA and YNFKEQ. The CDR3 contains 17 residues. The CDR3 DNA follows: TGTGCCAGCAGCCAAAGGGGGAAGATTGCGGTTGGGGAGACCCAGTACTTC. It codes for CASSQRGKIAVGETQYF.

Many counts were recorded for this clonotype. This chain connects TRBV20-1 to TRBJ2-7; D is undetermined. This CDR3 has 14 residues. Trimming cost V 4 bases and J 3 bases, with 16 bases left between them. Germline V gene data show CDR1 as DFQATT and CDR2 as SNEGSKA (reference sequence). As DNA, the CDR3 is TGCAGTGCTAAGGCCTCCCTGGGGAACTACGAGCAGTACTTC. Protein product: CSAKASLGNYEQYF.

This clonotype was observed at least ten times. V gene TRBV6-5 combines with J gene TRBJ2-3, with a weak D call TRBD2 (6 bases). This CDR3 spans 16 amino acids. From germline, CDR1 is MNHEY and CDR2 SVGAGI. Trimming shortened V by 0 bases and J by 1 base, and 11 bases separated the two germline ends. CDR3 loop: CASSYSNTGGTDTQYF. CDR3 sequence (DNA): TGTGCCAGCAGTTACTCGAATACGGGGGGCACAGATACGCAGTATTTT.

This clonotype was observed many times. The V gene is TRBV27, the J gene TRBJ1-5; D unresolved. The germline V and J ends were trimmed by 1 base and 6 bases, with 7 bases remaining between them. Per the germline V gene, CDR1 is MNHEY and CDR2 is SMNVEV (reference sequence). The CDR3 extends over 13 amino acids. CDR3 amino acids: CASSLFGSQPQHF. In nucleotides, the CDR3 is TGTGCCAGCAGTTTATTTGGGAGTCAGCCCCAGCATTTT.

This clonotype was seen ten or more times. The chain couples TRBV6-2 or TRBV6-3 to TRBJ2-6; D might be TRBD1 (6 bases). CDR1 and CDR2 (germline): MNHEY, SVGEGT. Trimming removed 5 bases at V and 6 bases at J, with 23 bases between. This CDR3 is 18 amino acids long. The CDR3: CASSPTSGVLVEANVLTF. As DNA, the CDR3 is TGTGCCAGCAGTCCCACCTCAGGGGTGTTGGTTGAGGCCAACGTCCTGACTTTC.

About this clonotype itself: Given a much more abundant clone one base away, this may be a read error. The chain employs TRBV29-1 and TRBJ2-2; possibly TRBD2 for D (5 bases). The CDR3 extends over 13 amino acids. V dropped 6 bases and J dropped 4 bases, with 12 bases sitting between them. Germline V gene data show CDR1 as SQVTM and CDR2 as ANQGSEA. In DNA, the CDR3 is TGCAGCGTCAGGACTTCGATCACCGGGGAGCTGTTTTTT. Its translation: CSVRTSITGELFF.

Many counts were recorded for this clonotype. The gene calls are TRBV27 and TRBJ1-5, with TRBD1 as a possible D gene (6 bases). The germline gives CDR1 MNHEY, CDR2 SMNVEV (reference sequence). The CDR3 is 15 residues long. Trimming stripped 5 bases from V and 7 bases from J, with 18 bases between. As DNA, the CDR3 is TGTGCCAGCAGTCTGGACAGCCCGGCGGGGCAGCCCCAGCATTTT. It is translated as CASSLDSPAGQPQHF.